The clone carrying this TCR beta chain occurred once. No antigen is known for it. V lost 1 base and J 3 bases, leaving 16 bases between the germline ends. The CDR3 is 17 amino acids. The V gene's germline CDR1 is SNHLY and CDR2 FYNNEI. The record originates from a study of graft-versus-host responses after intestinal transplantation. On the study more broadly: Every recipient underwent anti-thymocyte globulin induction, then tacrolimus and steroids for two to four years.

Overall study results and limits: Declining HvG levels early post-transplant were linked to peak circulating GvH clone levels. Those patients showing graft-donor T cell macrochimerism displayed high graft-versus-host to host-versus-graft clonal ratios in allografts.

Using immunoSEQ multiplex PCR, the repertoire was profiled, and TCRdb retains in-frame clones only, with some absent. Among approximately 130,000 clones listed, approximately 90% were seen once. This clonotype was sampled from a human donor who received an intestinal transplant. The chain joins TRBV2 to TRBJ2-1; D gene unclear. Sequencing used unstimulated CD4+ T cells sorted from spleen or lymph node cells, obtained before intestinal transplant. The CDR3 nucleotides are TGTGCCAGCAGTGAAGGGAACACCCGAGGCATCTACAATGAGCAGTTCTTC. It codes for CASSEGNTRGIYNEQFF.